Listed here are 19 T cell receptor beta chains from one sample, sequenced in a study of blood T cells in healthy people across ages. Sample-barcoded 5' priming and a J-beta primer mix drove a second PCR of about 7 to 12 cycles. TCRdb re-derived calls from the 5' RACE reads in MiXCR, one entry per CDR3 protein. The data show over a million distinct CDR3 sequences, around 55% seen once. Source material: blood. The receptors originated from a man younger than 30 in good health.

V is TRBV6-5 and J is TRBJ1-2; unclear D gene. The CDR3 is made up of 14 amino acids. CDR1 and CDR2 from the germline V gene are MNHEY and SVGAGI. V was pared by 3 bases and J by 6 bases, with 14 bases between. CDR3 amino acids: CASSYGDGVDGYTF. The CDR3 coding sequence is TGTGCCAGCAGTTATGGCGATGGGGTGGATGGCTACACCTTC.

The chain combines TRBV4-2 with TRBJ2-3; 10 nucleotides match TRBD2. V was clipped by 1 base and J by 6 bases; unmatched bases: 7. Germline values: CDR1 LGHNA, CDR2 YNFKEQ. This CDR3 has 16 amino acids. In nucleotides, the CDR3 is TGTGCCAGCAGCCAAGGGCCTAGCGGGAGCCCCGATACGCAGTATTTT. Its translation is CASSQGPSGSPDTQYF.

The chain employs TRBV5-1 and TRBJ1-2; 8 bases agree with TRBD1. The J segment lost 4 bases and the V segment lost 5 bases, leaving 7 bases of the junction unmatched. The germline CDR1 and CDR2 sequences are SGHRS and YFSETQ. The CDR3 contains 14 residues. CDR3 protein: CASRPDRGGYGYTF. The DNA for the CDR3 is TGCGCCAGCAGACCAGACAGGGGCGGCTATGGCTACACCTTC.

The genes are TRBV28 and TRBJ1-2; TRBD1 is a possible D gene (5 bases). This CDR3 is built from 11 residues. Trimming took off 5 bases at V and 8 bases at J, with 9 bases between the two ends. Germline V lookup: CDR1 MDHEN, CDR2 SYDVKM. This CDR3 reads CASSPKGGYTF. As DNA, the CDR3 is TGTGCCAGCAGTCCCAAGGGGGGCTACACCTTC.

V usage is TRBV7-2 and J usage is TRBJ2-1; D tentatively fits TRBD1 or TRBD2 (6 bases each). The V gene's germline CDR1 is SGHTA and CDR2 FQGNSA. CDR3 size: 15 residues. V was clipped by 5 bases and J by 3 bases, with 14 bases between them. In DNA, the CDR3 is TGTGCCAGCAGCCCCGACGGGGGCCTCTACAATGAGCAGTTCTTC. As protein: CASSPDGGLYNEQFF.

This chain connects TRBV4-3 to TRBJ1-3; D gene ambiguous. The V gene's germline CDR1 is LGHNA and CDR2 YSLEER. Trimming took off 4 bases at V and 0 bases at J, with 10 bases between the two ends. The CDR3 length is 15 residues. For the CDR3, the DNA is TGCGCCAGCAGCCGCACGCAGCCCTCTGGAAACACCATATATTTT. Residues: CASSRTQPSGNTIYF.

The chain has TRBV10-3 and TRBJ1-1; TRBD1 matches 7 bases. The germline CDR1 and CDR2 sequences are ENHRY and SYGVKD. Trimming at V came to 10 bases and at J to 1 base, leaving 6 bases not matched to a gene. The CDR3 contains 13 residues. The CDR3 here is CATEQGTNTEAFF. The CDR3 DNA reads TGTGCCACTGAACAGGGGACGAACACTGAAGCTTTCTTT.

This clonotype was detected a few times. The V gene is TRBV6-5, the J gene TRBJ2-7; D uncertain. Near its end, the DNA agrees better with TRBJ2-5, so the J call may be wrong. Germline lookup yields CDR1 MNHEY and CDR2 SVGAGI. This CDR3 is built from 16 residues. This chain's CDR3 is CASSYSSGRGRETQYF. DNA for the CDR3: TGTGCCAGCAGTTACTCTTCGGGTCGTGGCAGAGAGACCCAGTACTTC.

As concerns this clonotype: Germline and junction disagree at one end, which may indicate a read error. The chain has TRBV6-4 and TRBJ1-6; D gene uncertain. This CDR3 comprises 13 residues. From germline, CDR1 is MRHNA and CDR2 SNTAGT. DNA of the CDR3: TGTGCCAGCAGTGAGGGGTTAAATTCACCCCCCCACTTT. As protein: CASSEGLNSPPHF.

This clonotype occurred a few times. The chain joins TRBV29-1 to TRBJ2-1, with D perhaps matching TRBD1 or TRBD2 (5 bases each). Germline V CDR1 and CDR2: SQVTM, ANQGSEA. The CDR3 has 10 residues. This CDR3 reads CTAGSGEQFF. For the CDR3, the DNA is TGCACCGCAGGGTCGGGGGAGCAGTTCTTC.

The chain joins TRBV25-1 to TRBJ2-1, with D possibly TRBD2 on 5 matching bases. CDR3 size: 15 residues. V dropped 6 bases and J dropped 6 bases, with 18 bases sitting between them. CDR1 and CDR2 from the germline V gene are MGHDK and SYGVNS. The CDR3 sequence is CASRDYIGRFNEQFF. In nucleotides, the CDR3 is TGTGCCAGCAGGGATTACATTGGGAGATTCAATGAGCAGTTCTTC.

The chain employs TRBV5-1 and TRBJ2-5; the match to TRBD2 covers 11 bases. With 4 bases clipped from V and 5 bases from J, the junction kept 13 bases outside the gene matches. Germline V lookup: CDR1 SGHRS, CDR2 YFSETQ. There are 17 residues in the CDR3. This CDR3 reads CASSAILAGGLSETQYF. CDR3 bases: TGCGCCAGCAGCGCGATTCTAGCGGGGGGCCTCTCGGAGACCCAGTACTTC. Full variable domain (missing parts from reference TRBV5-1 and TRBJ2-5): KAGVTQTPRYLIKTRGQQVTLSCSPISGHRSVSWYQQTPGQGLQFLFEYFSETQRNKGNFPGRFSGRQFSNSRSEMNVSTLELGDSALYLCASSAILAGGLSETQYFGPGTRLLVL.

V and J are TRBV4-3 and TRBJ1-2; tentative D call: TRBD1 (6 bases). Germline V CDR1 and CDR2: LGHNA, YSLEER. Trimming took 1 base from V and 4 from J, leaving 10 bases between them. The CDR3 extends over 14 amino acids. The CDR3 region is CASSQGPRGYGYTF. CDR3 in DNA: TGCGCCAGCAGCCAAGGGCCCAGGGGCTATGGCTACACCTTC.

This chain connects TRBV5-1 to TRBJ2-3; possibly TRBD1 for D (6 bases). V lost 4 bases and J lost 9, with 21 bases in between. The length of the CDR3 is 15 residues. Germline V CDR1 and CDR2: SGHRS, YFSETQ. The CDR3 nucleotides read TGCGCCAGCAGCGAAAGGGGACACCTAGTGAAGACGCAGTATTTT. Its protein is CASSERGHLVKTQYF.

This chain uses TRBV10-1 with TRBJ2-1; TRBD2 matches at 10 bases. This CDR3 has 15 amino acids. Losses at the gene ends were 6 bases for V and 4 bases for J; bases not matched to a gene: 6. Germline V lookup: CDR1 WNHNN, CDR2 SYGVQD (reference sequence). Here the CDR3 reads CASRPSGGVYNEQFF. CDR3 nucleotides: TGCGCCAGCAGGCCGAGCGGGGGGGTTTACAATGAGCAGTTCTTC.

The chain combines TRBV21-1 with TRBJ2-7; the table's D call TRBD2 went unverified against the DNA. The J call could be wrong; TRBJ2-5 is a better fit for the DNA end. TRBV21-1 is reported as a pseudogene. CDR3 length: 14 amino acids. This CDR3 is CASLSPVSGETQYF. CDR3 sequence (DNA): TGTGCCAGCCTCAGCCCGGTATCGGGAGAGACCCAGTACTTC.

The chain carries TRBV4-1 and TRBJ2-1; 7 bases are shared with TRBD2. Trimming removed 3 bases from V and 9 bases from J; junction bases left unmatched: 14. CDR1 MGHRA and CDR2 YSYEKL come from the germline V gene. The CDR3 extends over 16 amino acids. The CDR3 protein is CASSHPPAGEFSEQFF. CDR3 coding DNA: TGCGCCAGCAGCCACCCGCCGGCGGGAGAGTTTAGTGAGCAGTTCTTC.

The chain has TRBV15 and TRBJ2-7; D gene ambiguous. Looked up from germline, CDR1 is LNHNV and CDR2 is YYDKDF (reference sequence). The CDR3 is made up of 13 amino acids. Between the trimmed V and J ends, which lost 3 bases and 2 bases, there was a span of 8 bases. The CDR3 sequence is CATSRGSTYEQYF. CDR3 bases: TGTGCCACCAGCAGGGGGTCCACCTACGAGCAGTACTTC. The variable domain in full, with the rest retrieved from reference TRBV15 and TRBJ2-7, is DAMVIQNPRYQVTQFGKPVTLSCSQTLNHNVMYWYQQKSSQAPKLLFHYYDKDFNNEADTPDNFQSRRPNTSFCFLDIRSPGLGDTAMYLCATSRGSTYEQYFGPGTRLTVT.

This chain uses TRBV20-1 with TRBJ2-7; D possibly corresponds to TRBD1 (6 bases). The end of the DNA aligns better with TRBJ2-1, so the J call may be wrong. Per the germline V gene, CDR1 is DFQATT and CDR2 is SNEGSKA (reference sequence). There are 15 residues in the CDR3. DNA of the CDR3: TGCAGTGCTAAGCTCCGGGACATAACCTACAATGAGCAGTTCTTC. This encodes CSAKLRDITYNEQFF.